The present T cell receptor (beta chain) was sequenced within a study of blood T cells in healthy people across ages. Trimming pared 0 bases from V and 9 bases from J, leaving 13 bases between. This CDR3 has 14 amino acids. Germline CDR1 is SGHDT and CDR2 is YYEEEE. The second PCR ran about 6 to 12 cycles with a sample-barcoded 5' primer and J-beta primers. TCRdb used MiXCR to reprocess the 5' RACE reads, holding one entry per CDR3 protein. This repertoire shows around 400,000 distinct CDR3 sequences, about half found once; its top ten account for around 49%. This clonotype was recorded a few times. There were at least 6 micrograms of total RNA extracted from every sample.

This receptor was taken from a man in his sixties in good health. Sequenced: blood. The rearrangement joins TRBV5-6 to TRBJ2-1; D may correspond to TRBD1 or TRBD2 (6 bases each). As DNA, the CDR3 is TGTGCCAGCAGCTTGGAGGGGGGCGGTCCTGAGCAGTTCTTC. This encodes CASSLEGGGPEQFF.